Ten or more counts support the clone carrying this TCR beta chain. Its specificity is not known. A library prepared for alpha chains yielded this beta chain as an off-target read; its size is of little meaning. Specified time point: sample taken at primary tumor resection. This sample is part of a study of spatial heterogeneity in lung cancer. Overall study findings and caveats: Mutation counts in tumors were tracked by counts of expanded intratumoral alpha and beta TCRs.

CDR1 is SEHNR, CDR2 FQNEAQ, per germline (reference sequence). V lost 4 bases and J 5 bases, leaving 11 bases between the germline ends. The CDR3 contains 13 residues. TCRdb passed the 5' RACE reads through MiXCR, listing each CDR3 protein once. The sample records 17,000 or so distinct CDR3 sequences, 5% to 8% being singletons. This clonotype was obtained from a male donor with early-stage non-small cell lung cancer. The sequenced sample was lung tumor tissue, obtained at surgery. The chain uses TRBV7-9 and TRBJ1-2; D is perhaps TRBD1 (6 bases). As DNA, the CDR3 is TGTGCCAGCAGCTCCCAGGGGCCTTATGGCTACACCTTC. Translation: CASSSQGPYGYTF.